The TCR beta chain under discussion was sequenced for a study of Ad26.COV2.S vaccination and SARS-CoV-2 variants. The germline V and J ends were trimmed by 5 bases and 6 bases, with 15 bases remaining between them. Germline values: CDR1 MNHEY, CDR2 SMNVEV (reference sequence). The CDR3 runs to 14 residues. The repertoire was sequenced with immunoSEQ multiplex PCR; TCRdb's copy has only in-frame clones and lacks some. In the table there are more than 350,000 clones, about nine tenths of which are singletons. Treatment given: around 19 received Ad26.COV2.S at low or high dose, single or two shots; about 5 received placebo; per-sample allocation not given. Samples were taken on day 63 after the first vaccine or placebo injection.

The rearrangement uses TRBV27 and TRBJ2-3; D gene unclear. This receptor was identified in a person aged 18-65 years who received the Ad26.COV2.S COVID-19 vaccine or a placebo. The source material was peripheral blood, sampled in a trial of Ad26.COV2.S vaccine versus placebo. CDR3 loop: CASSTLLGSDTQYF. In DNA, the CDR3 is TGTGCCAGCAGTACCCTCCTAGGGTCGGATACGCAGTATTTT.